The clone carrying this T cell receptor (beta chain) came up a few times. Its antigen is as yet unknown. Patients aged 18 to 65 had newly diagnosed hyperthyroidism that had lasted under 2 months. Each diagnosis drew on symptoms, thyroxine, TRAb, thyroid ultrasound and orbital computed tomography findings. Fresh 10 ml peripheral blood yielded PBMCs. The sample belongs to a study of T cells in Graves' hyperthyroidism and ophthalmopathy. Study results and limitations: Blood held most thyroid clonotypes expanded above 0.001 frequency.

Amplification of TCR beta CDR3 regions was performed using RNA transcripts as template. An initial round of RT-PCR targeting the TCR CDR3 relied on the HTBI primer set. TCRdb re-derived calls from the multiplex PCR reads in MiXCR, one entry per CDR3 protein. This table has about 620,000 distinct CDR3 sequences, roughly 16% appearing once. The CDR3 has 15 residues. V shed 1 base, J shed 7 bases, and the junction held 6 bases outside the gene matches. Looked up from germline, CDR1 is LNHDA and CDR2 is SQIVND (reference sequence). This sequence was found in a woman in her twenties or thirties with Graves' hyperthyroidism. The sample consisted of blood. The chain has TRBV19 and TRBJ2-1; 8 nucleotides agree with TRBD1. As DNA, the CDR3 is TGTGCCAGTAGTATAGTCCAGGACAGGGTAAATGAGCAGTTCTTC. It codes for CASSIVQDRVNEQFF.